The clone carrying this T cell receptor beta chain was counted once. What it binds is not known. This record belongs to a study of T cells in Graves' hyperthyroidism and ophthalmopathy. Inclusion characteristics of ophthalmopathy patients comprised a Clinical Activity Score of at least 3, a NOSPECS grade of at least 4, and duration under 3 months. Amplified TCR beta CDR3 regions came from RNA transcripts. TCR CDR3 underwent first-round RT-PCR with the HTBI primer set. TCRdb analysed the multiplex PCR reads with MiXCR anew, one entry per CDR3 protein. The data show about 600,000 distinct CDR3 sequences, roughly 14% seen once. The germline V and J ends were trimmed by 6 bases and 4 bases, with 10 bases remaining between them. This CDR3 spans 13 amino acids. Germline CDR1 and CDR2: LNHDA and SQIVND (reference sequence). Study conclusions and caveats: A 13 V-J model separated ophthalmopathy from stable hyperthyroidism. Ophthalmopathy was identified by the model a median roughly six months ahead of onset. Most clonotypes expanded in the thyroid (above 0.001) were also present in blood.

This clonotype originated in a woman between 45 and 65 years old with Graves' ophthalmopathy. The J gene is TRBJ2-1, the V gene TRBV19, with a tentative D call TRBD1 (6 bases). The specimen was blood. The CDR3 DNA follows: TGTGCCAGTAGGAAGGACAGATACAATGAGCAGTTCTTC. Its translation is CASRKDRYNEQFF. Together with reference TRBV19 and TRBJ2-1, the CDR3 gives the full variable domain: DGGITQSPKYLFRKEGQNVTLSCEQNLNHDAMYWYRQDPGQGLRLIYYSQIVNDFQKGDIAEGYSVSREKKESFPLTVTSAQKNPTAFYLCASRKDRYNEQFFGPGTRLTVL.